The next 31 T cell receptor beta chains were all read from a single sample in a study of sequential checkpoint blockade in melanoma. Method: immunoSEQ multiplex PCR; TCRdb's copy keeps in-frame clones and lacks some. This sample has around 2,000 clones, with 25% to 35% found just once. Treatment here: randomized to nivolumab then ipilimumab (arm A) or the reverse (arm B). This material consisted of tumor tissue (inferred from file names), taken from a patient given nivolumab and ipilimumab in sequence. These receptors originate from a human donor with melanoma.

This clone was detected only a few times. The rearrangement links TRBV19 to TRBJ1-1; D remains unclear. V lost 2 bases to trimming and J lost 8 bases, with 12 bases between them. This CDR3 spans 13 amino acids. Looked up from germline, CDR1 is LNHDA and CDR2 is SQIVND (reference sequence). The chain's CDR3 is CASSIIREGEAFF. CDR3 DNA sequence: TGTGCCAGTAGTATAATCCGGGAAGGAGAAGCTTTCTTT. Using reference TRBV19 and TRBJ1-1 for the parts outside the CDR3, the full variable domain is DGGITQSPKYLFRKEGQNVTLSCEQNLNHDAMYWYRQDPGQGLRLIYYSQIVNDFQKGDIAEGYSVSREKKESFPLTVTSAQKNPTAFYLCASSIIREGEAFFGQGTRLTVV.

The J gene is TRBJ2-1, the V gene TRBV6-8; tentative D call: TRBD1 (6 bases). The CDR3 sequence is 12 residues long. The V and J ends lost 10 bases and 5 bases respectively, with 12 bases between them. Germline-derived CDR1 and CDR2 are MNHGY and SAAAGT. The CDR3 DNA reads TGTGCCATCGAGGGGGACCACAATGAGCAGTTCTTC. This sequence encodes CAIEGDHNEQFF.

This clone was recorded a few times. This CDR3 is CASSRQGVGNQPQHF. CDR3 DNA: TGTGCCAGCAGCCGACAGGGGGTAGGCAATCAGCCCCAGCATTTT. The genes are TRBV11-3 and TRBJ1-5, with 9 positions matching TRBD1. Germline V gene lookup returns CDR1 SGHNT and CDR2 YENEEA. V shed 5 bases, J shed 2 bases, and the junction held 4 bases outside the gene matches. This CDR3 is built from 15 residues.

By sample fraction, this clone is medium-sized. The chain joins TRBV4-1 to TRBJ1-3, with a possible D match to TRBD1 (5 bases). V was clipped by 4 bases and J by 4 bases, with 11 bases between them. This CDR3 region has 14 residues. Germline-derived CDR1 and CDR2 are MGHRA and YSYEKL. CDR3 region: CASSPGGSGNTIYF. The DNA for the CDR3 is TGCGCCAGCAGCCCCGGGGGGTCAGGAAACACCATATATTTT.

By frequency in the sample, this clone is medium-sized. The V and J genes are TRBV6-8 and TRBJ1-5; 7 nucleotides align to TRBD1. Per germline, CDR1 MNHGY and CDR2 SAAAGT. The CDR3 spans 16 residues. Losses at the gene ends were 4 bases for V and 4 bases for J; bases not matched to a gene: 10. CDR3 in DNA: TGTGCCAGCAGTTCAAGCGTGGCAGGGGGTAATCAGCCCCAGCATTTT. Residues: CASSSSVAGGNQPQHF.

This clone showed up just a few times. The V call is TRBV2, the J call TRBJ2-5, with 11 nucleotides matching TRBD2. V shed 8 bases, J shed 5 bases, and the junction held 7 bases outside the gene matches. CDR1 SNHLY and CDR2 FYNNEI come from the germline V gene. This CDR3 region has 14 residues. The CDR3 DNA reads TGTGCCAGCGCACTAGCGGGGGCTGGGGAGACCCAGTACTTC. Its translation: CASALAGAGETQYF.

This chain uses TRBV6-8 with TRBJ2-7, with D possibly matching TRBD2 (7 bases). V was clipped by 7 bases and J by 4 bases, with 17 bases between them. The CDR3 contains 14 residues. Germline CDR1 is MNHGY and CDR2 is SAAAGT. The CDR3 loop reads CASNKGGGRYEQYF. The CDR3 nucleotides read TGTGCCAGCAACAAAGGGGGGGGGAGGTACGAGCAGTACTTC.

This clone was observed a few times. The chain carries TRBV11-3 and TRBJ2-7, with D perhaps matching TRBD1 (5 bases). The CDR3 consists of 15 residues. The germline CDR1 and CDR2 sequences are SGHNT and YENEEA. V shed 5 bases and J shed 0 bases, with 14 bases lying between them. DNA for the CDR3: TGTGCCAGCAGCCTCGGACAACACCCCTCCTACGAGCAGTACTTC. Its protein product is CASSLGQHPSYEQYF.

This clone was seen a handful of times. This chain uses TRBV23-1 with TRBJ1-1; D gene unclear. TRBV23-1 is an ORF, with its function uncertain. CDR3 length: 13 residues. V shed 6 bases and J shed 4 bases, with 12 bases lying between them. The CDR3 is CASSLGMGTEAFF. The CDR3 nucleotides read TGCGCCAGCAGCTTGGGTATGGGCACTGAAGCTTTCTTT.

By sample fraction, this clone is medium-sized (0.01 to 0.1%). The chain links TRBV27 to TRBJ1-6; a weak D match, TRBD1 (6 bases). V shed 0 bases and J shed 6 bases, with 27 bases lying between them. The CDR3 is 21 residues long. Per the germline V gene, CDR1 is MNHEY and CDR2 is SMNVEV (reference sequence). DNA of the CDR3: TGTGCCAGCAGTTTATCGCAGGCACGAAGCGGGAAAGGGGGTCGTAATTCACCCCTCCACTTT. This codes for CASSLSQARSGKGGRNSPLHF.

This clone was counted between two and nine times. The chain couples TRBV9 to TRBJ2-1; TRBD2 matches 7 bases. Germline values: CDR1 SGDLS, CDR2 YYNGEE. This CDR3 contains 13 residues. The ends lost 7 bases at V and 5 bases at J; junction bases unmatched: 6. CDR3 in amino acids: CASRGDTDNEQFF. The DNA of the CDR3 is TGTGCCAGCCGGGGGGATACAGACAATGAGCAGTTCTTC.

This clone was seen only once. The genes are TRBV19 and TRBJ2-7, with TRBD1 as a possible D gene (6 bases). This CDR3 is built from 14 residues. Trimming cost V 3 bases and J 6 bases, with 15 bases left between them. CDR1 and CDR2 from the germline V gene are LNHDA and SQIVND (reference sequence). CDR3 in amino acids: CASSISARGGEQYF. The CDR3 coding sequence is TGTGCCAGTAGTATTTCGGCCAGGGGTGGCGAGCAGTACTTC.

V gene TRBV11-3 combines with J gene TRBJ1-1; the match to TRBD1 covers 7 bases. Germline loops: CDR1 SGHNT, CDR2 YENEEA. With V trimmed by 4 bases and J by 11 bases, 19 bases remained unmatched. The CDR3 is 16 residues long. The CDR3 DNA reads as TGTGCCAGCAGCTCGCCCGGACAGGCCGAATTGAGATGGGCTTTCTTT. This sequence encodes CASSSPGQAELRWAFF.

By its share, this clone is large (0.1 to 1%). Written as DNA, the CDR3 is TGTGCCAGCAGTGCCAATTCCGGGGAGCTGTTTTTT. Translation: CASSANSGELFF. The chain joins TRBV6-8 to TRBJ2-2, with D unclear. CDR1 is MNHGY, CDR2 SAAAGT, per germline. With 5 bases removed from V and 6 bases from J, the gap between germline ends came to 7 bases. This CDR3 is 12 amino acids long.

This clone is medium-sized by share. The chain uses TRBV28 and TRBJ1-6, with 9 bases that match TRBD1. This CDR3 region has 18 residues. Germline CDR1 MDHEN, CDR2 SYDVKM. V shed 4 bases and J 9 bases; nucleotides not matched to a gene: 16. The CDR3 DNA reads as TGTGCCAGCAGTTCCCCAGGGGGACAGGGACTTTGGGGTTCACCCCTCCACTTT. Its protein product is CASSSPGGQGLWGSPLHF.

This clone qualifies as medium-sized. The chain uses TRBV6-8 and TRBJ2-5; 7 nucleotides agree with TRBD1. This CDR3 is built from 14 residues. The V gene end was trimmed by 2 bases and the J gene end by 5 bases; junction bases not matched to a gene: 5. Germline V CDR1 and CDR2: MNHGY, SAAAGT. Here the CDR3 DNA reads TGTGCCAGCAGTTACCAAACAGGGGTGGAGACCCAGTACTTC. It codes for CASSYQTGVETQYF.

By share, this clone counts as medium-sized. The chain employs TRBV6-8 and TRBJ1-6; 9 nucleotides line up with TRBD1. Unmatched junction bases numbered 4, after V lost 6 bases and J lost 7 bases. The CDR3 has 14 amino acids. Per germline, CDR1 MNHGY and CDR2 SAAAGT. CDR3: CASRNGQGNSPLHF. CDR3 bases: TGTGCCAGCAGGAACGGACAGGGGAATTCACCCCTCCACTTT.

The sample holds a few counts of this clone. V and J are TRBV6-8 and TRBJ1-2, with D unresolved. Germline-derived CDR1 and CDR2 are MNHGY and SAAAGT. This CDR3 is 13 amino acids long. The ends were cut back, 8 bases at V and 2 bases at J, with 12 bases in the middle. The CDR3 region has the DNA TGTGCCAGCGAGTGGGTCAGGAACTATGGCTACACCTTC. Translating it yields CASEWVRNYGYTF.

In its sample, this clone was seen once. V and J are TRBV28 and TRBJ1-5; tentative D call: TRBD1 (5 bases). Germline V CDR1 and CDR2: MDHEN, SYDVKM. The V and J ends lost 2 bases and 5 bases respectively, with 10 bases between them. The CDR3 spans 14 residues. The CDR3 coding sequence is TGTGCCAGCAGTTTAGGCGGGGGATATCAGCCCCAGCATTTT. Its protein product is CASSLGGGYQPQHF. The variable domain in full, completed from reference TRBV28 and TRBJ1-5, reads DVKVTQSSRYLVKRTGEKVFLECVQDMDHENMFWYRQDPGLGLRLIYFSYDVKMKEKGDIPEGYSVSREKKERFSLILESASTNQTSMYLCASSLGGGYQPQHFGDGTRLSIL.

The chain links TRBV11-3 to TRBJ2-1, with 11 nucleotides matching TRBD2. Germline V gene data show CDR1 as SGHNT and CDR2 as YENEEA. J lost 10 bases, V lost 1 base, and 6 bases had no gene match. This CDR3 has 15 residues. The CDR3 reads CASSLGLAGGGEQFF. The CDR3 region has the DNA TGTGCCAGCAGCTTAGGGCTAGCGGGGGGAGGGGAGCAGTTCTTC.

The chain recombines TRBV2 with TRBJ2-2; perhaps D is TRBD1 or TRBD2 (6 bases each). Trimming took off 6 bases at V and 1 base at J, with 21 bases between the two ends. The CDR3 runs 18 residues. Germline lookup yields CDR1 SNHLY and CDR2 FYNNEI. CDR3 sequence (DNA): TGTGCCAGCAGACCCAGGGACTCAGGGGCGGGGAACACCGGGGAGCTGTTTTTT. Its translation: CASRPRDSGAGNTGELFF.

The V and J genes are TRBV5-1 and TRBJ2-7, with 11 bases fitting TRBD1. The CDR3 has 16 amino acids. Germline CDR1 SGHRS, CDR2 YFSETQ. The ends lost 2 bases at V and 3 bases at J; junction bases unmatched: 7. The CDR3 is CASSFPPGTGGYEQYF. For the CDR3, the DNA is TGCGCCAGCAGCTTCCCCCCAGGGACAGGGGGCTACGAGCAGTACTTC.

The chain joins TRBV4-1 to TRBJ2-2, with a weak D call TRBD2 (7 bases). Germline CDR1 is MGHRA and CDR2 is YSYEKL. The V and J ends lost 3 bases and 5 bases respectively, with 16 bases between them. The CDR3 extends over 16 amino acids. CDR3 sequence reads: CASSQGGARQTGELFF. The CDR3 nucleotides read TGCGCCAGCAGCCAGGGGGGGGCCCGGCAAACCGGGGAGCTGTTTTTT.

This clone counts as medium-sized (0.01 to 0.1%). The chain is built from TRBV4-1 and TRBJ2-7; 8 nucleotides match TRBD1. This CDR3 contains 15 residues. J gave up 5 bases and V 1 base, and 7 bases lay outside the gene matches. Germline loops: CDR1 MGHRA, CDR2 YSYEKL. As DNA, the CDR3 is TGCGCCAGCAGCCAAGGACAGGGGCGCCTCCACGAGCAGTACTTC. It specifies CASSQGQGRLHEQYF.

This clone was detected only once. This chain connects TRBV5-1 to TRBJ1-6; D call uncertain. The ends were cut back, 0 bases at V and 9 bases at J, with 10 bases in the middle. CDR3 length: 14 amino acids. CDR1 SGHRS and CDR2 YFSETQ come from the germline V gene. CDR3 sequence: CASSLAAVGSPLHF. CDR3 nucleotides: TGCGCCAGCAGCTTGGCGGCCGTGGGTTCACCCCTCCACTTT.

By its share, this clone is medium-sized. The chain links TRBV4-1 to TRBJ2-7; 7 bases map to TRBD2. The length of the CDR3 is 14 residues. Germline V gives CDR1 MGHRA, CDR2 YSYEKL. Trimming at V came to 2 bases and at J to 4 bases, leaving 5 bases not matched to a gene. CDR3 sequence reads: CASSQFTGRYEQYF. The CDR3 DNA sequence: TGCGCCAGCAGCCAATTCACCGGGAGGTACGAGCAGTACTTC.

This clone is labeled large. This chain connects TRBV6-8 to TRBJ2-1, with 12 bases that match TRBD2. The germline gives CDR1 MNHGY, CDR2 SAAAGT. The V gene end was trimmed by 3 bases and the J gene end by 5 bases; junction bases not matched to a gene: 8. This CDR3 contains 17 residues. CDR3 nucleotide sequence: TGTGCCAGCAGTTATTCTGGGCTAGCGGGGGGGAACAATGAGCAGTTCTTC. Translated: CASSYSGLAGGNNEQFF.

The rearrangement joins TRBV9 to TRBJ1-2; TRBD1 might be the D (6 bases). This CDR3 is built from 14 residues. Germline assignment: CDR1 SGDLS and CDR2 YYNGEE. Deletions cut 0 bases from V and 8 bases from J, with 14 bases between. The CDR3 bases are TGTGCCAGCAGCGTAGTTTCAGGGGCGGAAGGCTACACCTTC. Translated: CASSVVSGAEGYTF.

This clone was picked up a small number of times. The CDR3 DNA follows: TGTGCCAGCAGCCTCGACAGGGGGGGCACTGAAGCTTTCTTT. It specifies CASSLDRGGTEAFF. The rearrangement links TRBV6-7 to TRBJ1-1; 9 bases are shared with TRBD1. TRBV6-7 is an ORF; its function is uncertain. The CDR3 is 14 residues long. V trimming: 6 bases; J trimming: 4 bases; junction bases outside the gene matches: 6.

By frequency in the sample, this clone is medium-sized. V gene TRBV9 combines with J gene TRBJ1-4, with D uncertain. The V and J ends lost 0 bases and 3 bases respectively, with 9 bases between them. The CDR3 has 15 residues. Germline CDR1 and CDR2: SGDLS and YYNGEE. CDR3 nucleotides: TGTGCCAGCAGCGTAGGAGGCAGCTCTAATGAAAAACTGTTTTTT. Encoded protein: CASSVGGSSNEKLFF.

The chain is built from TRBV18 and TRBJ2-2; possibly TRBD1 for D (6 bases). Germline V CDR1 and CDR2: KGHSH, LQKENI. V lost 1 base to trimming and J lost 6 bases, with 6 bases between them. The CDR3 consists of 13 residues. The CDR3 protein is CASSPQGAGELFF. The CDR3 DNA is TGTGCCAGCTCACCACAGGGGGCCGGGGAGCTGTTTTTT.